Included here is one T cell receptor beta chain sequence, with context. V lost 0 bases, J lost 5 bases, and 17 bases lay in between. CDR1 LNHNV and CDR2 YYDKDF come from the germline V gene (reference sequence). The CDR3 is 17 amino acids. This specimen comes from a study of blood T cell repertoires in COVID-19. Sequencing was performed with immunoSEQ multiplex PCR; in TCRdb, only in-frame clones are kept and a portion is missing. This table has 200,000 to 250,000 clones, approximately 83% appearing once. The sample taken for sequencing was peripheral blood. This sequence originates from a woman aged 25 to 45 with COVID-19, enrolled during active disease. The chain combines TRBV15 with TRBJ2-1; tentative D call: TRBD1 (5 bases). CDR3 sequence: CATSRDDFGRDNNEQFF. CDR3 DNA: TGTGCCACCAGCAGAGATGATTTTGGCAGGGATAACAATGAGCAGTTCTTC.